This T cell receptor (beta chain) was captured in a study of T cells in Graves' hyperthyroidism and ophthalmopathy. Whole-study context: Peripheral blood draws took place at initial diagnosis, ahead of any treatment.

Lactation, pregnancy, other autoimmune disease or uncontrolled infection excluded patients. Clinical symptoms, serum thyroxine and TRAb, thyroid ultrasound and orbital computed tomography together formed the diagnostic basis. Drawn at first hyperthyroidism diagnosis, the blood sample preceded any ophthalmopathy symptoms. The table lists this clonotype with many counts. Amplification targeted TCR beta CDR3 regions from RNA transcripts. In the first-round RT-PCR of the TCR CDR3, the HTBI primer set was used. In TCRdb, the multiplex PCR reads were re-called with MiXCR into one record per CDR3 protein. The profile shows about 180,000 distinct CDR3 sequences, roughly 9.4% of them singletons. The CDR3 extends over 14 amino acids. Trimming pared 3 bases from V and 2 bases from J, leaving 13 bases between. Germline V gene lookup returns CDR1 DFQATT and CDR2 SNEGSKA (reference sequence).

V usage is TRBV20-1 and J usage is TRBJ1-1; D gene uncertain. This receptor was identified in a woman aged 18-29 years with Graves' hyperthyroidism that later progressed to Graves' ophthalmopathy. Sequencing was carried out using blood. The DNA of the CDR3 is TGCAGTGCTAGGATCGCGGGTTTTAACACTGAAGCTTTCTTT. Amino acid sequence: CSARIAGFNTEAFF.